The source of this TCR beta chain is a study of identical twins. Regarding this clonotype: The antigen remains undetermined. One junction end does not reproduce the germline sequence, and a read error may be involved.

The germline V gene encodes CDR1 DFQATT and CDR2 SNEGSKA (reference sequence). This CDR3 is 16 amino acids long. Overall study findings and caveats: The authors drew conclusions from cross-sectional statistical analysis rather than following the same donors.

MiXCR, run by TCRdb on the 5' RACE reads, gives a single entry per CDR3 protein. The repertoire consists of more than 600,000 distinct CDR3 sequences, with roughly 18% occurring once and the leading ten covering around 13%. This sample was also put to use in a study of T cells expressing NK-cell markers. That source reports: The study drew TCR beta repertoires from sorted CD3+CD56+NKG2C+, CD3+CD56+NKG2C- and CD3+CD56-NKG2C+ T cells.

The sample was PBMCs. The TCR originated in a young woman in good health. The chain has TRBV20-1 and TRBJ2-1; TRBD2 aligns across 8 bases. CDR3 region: CCASAPQRGSYNEQFF. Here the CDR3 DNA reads TGCTGTGCTAGTGCCCCCCAGCGGGGGAGCTACAATGAGCAGTTCTTC.